The sequence of this TCR beta chain was determined in a study of beta chain features in type 1 diabetes. Study findings and constraints: cDNA-based reads could over-represent cells with high TCR expression. The analysis here could not establish whether HLA type shapes TCRB rearrangement. Moderate but significant shortening of TCRB CDR3s was recorded in all four CD4+ subsets from Type 1 diabetes patients.

Turning to this clone: Its antigen is undetermined.

What was sequenced were expressed TCRB transcripts, since all of the isolated RNA had been reverse transcribed. Repertoires were generated with immunoSEQ multiplex PCR, while TCRdb's copy carries only in-frame clones and drops some. The sample gives more than 300,000 clones, 10% to 15% of which show up once; over 0.008% is in the top ten. The single heparinised draw taken from each donor contained around 110 mL of blood on average. Germline V gives CDR1 SEHNR, CDR2 FQNEAQ (reference sequence). V was trimmed by 3 bases and J by 5 bases, leaving 11 bases between them. The CDR3 is made up of 13 amino acids.

Input material: naive CD4+ T cells from blood. This chain joins TRBV7-9 and TRBJ2-7; D remains unclear. The receptor was isolated from a young woman with type 1 diabetes. CDR3 coding DNA: TGTGCCAGCAGCTTTCGGTGGCAGGACGAGCAGTACTTC. Amino acid sequence: CASSFRWQDEQYF.